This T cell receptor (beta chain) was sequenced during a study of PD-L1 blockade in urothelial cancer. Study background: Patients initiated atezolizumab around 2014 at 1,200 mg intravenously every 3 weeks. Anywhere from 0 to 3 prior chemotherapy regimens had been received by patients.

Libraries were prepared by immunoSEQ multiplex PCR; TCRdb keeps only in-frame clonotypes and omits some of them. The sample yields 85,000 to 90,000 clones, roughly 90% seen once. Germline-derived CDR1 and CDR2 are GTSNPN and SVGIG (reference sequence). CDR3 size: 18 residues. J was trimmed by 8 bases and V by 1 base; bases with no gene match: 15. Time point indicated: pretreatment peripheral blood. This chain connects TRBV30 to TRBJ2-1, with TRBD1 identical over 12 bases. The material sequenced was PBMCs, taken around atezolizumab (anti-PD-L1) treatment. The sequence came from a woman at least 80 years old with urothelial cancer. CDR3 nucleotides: TGTGCCTGGAGTGGGGGTCCCACCGGGACAGGGGGCTATCATGAGCAGTTCTTC. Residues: CAWSGGPTGTGGYHEQFF.